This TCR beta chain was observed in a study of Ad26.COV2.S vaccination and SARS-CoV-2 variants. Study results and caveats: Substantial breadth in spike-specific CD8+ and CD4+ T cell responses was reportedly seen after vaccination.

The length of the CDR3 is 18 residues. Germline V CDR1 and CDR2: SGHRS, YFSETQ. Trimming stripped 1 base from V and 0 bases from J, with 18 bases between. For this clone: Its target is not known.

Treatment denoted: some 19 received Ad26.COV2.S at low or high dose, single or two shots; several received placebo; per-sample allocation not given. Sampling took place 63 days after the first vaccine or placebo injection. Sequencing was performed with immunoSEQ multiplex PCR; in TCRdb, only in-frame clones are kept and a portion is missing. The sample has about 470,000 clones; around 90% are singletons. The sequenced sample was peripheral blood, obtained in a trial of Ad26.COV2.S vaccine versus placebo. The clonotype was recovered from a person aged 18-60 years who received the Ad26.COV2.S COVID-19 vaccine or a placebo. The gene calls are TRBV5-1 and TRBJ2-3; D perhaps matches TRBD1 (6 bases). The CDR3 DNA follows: TGCGCCAGCAGCTTGACAGGGCCCCCTCCGAGGAGCACAGATACGCAGTATTTT. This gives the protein CASSLTGPPPRSTDTQYF.